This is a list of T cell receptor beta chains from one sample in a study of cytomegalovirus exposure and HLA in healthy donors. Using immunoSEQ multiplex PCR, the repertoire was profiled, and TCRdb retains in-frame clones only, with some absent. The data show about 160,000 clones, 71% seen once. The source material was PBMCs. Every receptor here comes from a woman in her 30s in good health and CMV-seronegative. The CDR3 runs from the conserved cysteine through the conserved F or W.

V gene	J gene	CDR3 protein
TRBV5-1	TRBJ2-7	CASSLEAGYRTGIYEQYF
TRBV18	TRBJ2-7	CASSPDSGSYEQYF
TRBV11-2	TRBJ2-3	CASSFSGTGYTDTQYF
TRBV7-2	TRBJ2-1	CASSLGGGQFF
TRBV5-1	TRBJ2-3	CASSLVDRATDTQYF
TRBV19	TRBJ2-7	CASSTPLTGGSEQYF
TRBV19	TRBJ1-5	CASSPRQGNQPQHF
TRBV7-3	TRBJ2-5	CASSSQGGETQYF
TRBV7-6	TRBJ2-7	CASSLTPGSEPPYEQYF
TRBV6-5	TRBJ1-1	CASSFRQQNTEAFF
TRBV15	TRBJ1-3	CATSSTGSLAGNTIYF
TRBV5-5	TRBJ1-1	CASSRQGASSGAFF
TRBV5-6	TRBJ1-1	CASSLAGENTEAFF
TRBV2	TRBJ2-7	CASSGQGVNEQYF
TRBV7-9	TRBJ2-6	CAGQGPTGANVLTF
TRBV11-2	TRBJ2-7	CASSTYSYEQYF
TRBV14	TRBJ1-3	CASSQPSSGNTIYF
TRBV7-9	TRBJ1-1	CASNSFTNTEAFF
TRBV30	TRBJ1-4	CAWSRDRFDATNEKLFF
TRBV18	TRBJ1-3	CASSPTVAVSGNTIYF
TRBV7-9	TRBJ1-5	CASSTGTGNQPQHF
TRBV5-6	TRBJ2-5	CASSGVAGEQYF
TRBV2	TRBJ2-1	CASRRQVINEQFF
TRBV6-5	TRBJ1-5	CASRKGQINQPQHF
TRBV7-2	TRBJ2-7	CASSLTLGRGYEQYF
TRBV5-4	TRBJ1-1	CASSFAHRHTEAFF
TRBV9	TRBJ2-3	CASSVQGATDTQYF
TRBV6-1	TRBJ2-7	CASSVGQNYEQYF
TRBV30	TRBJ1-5	CAWSVQYQPQHF
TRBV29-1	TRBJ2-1	CSAQRLPDNVEQFF
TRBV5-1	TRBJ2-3	CASRDRDIRTDTQYF
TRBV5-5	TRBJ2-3	CASSLSGGTSDTQYF
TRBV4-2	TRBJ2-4	CASSQATSGTTNIQYF
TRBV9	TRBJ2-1	CASSVADIRESHNEQFF
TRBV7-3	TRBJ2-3	CASSPAGGPDTQYF
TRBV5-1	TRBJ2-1	CASSLPSGSTDEQFF
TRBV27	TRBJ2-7	CASSTGLDEQYF